What follows are 32 T cell receptor beta chains derived from one specimen sequenced in a study of T cell responses to AZD1222 COVID-19 vaccine. Repertoires were generated with immunoSEQ multiplex PCR, while TCRdb's copy carries only in-frame clones and drops some. The repertoire consists of approximately 70,000 clones, with approximately 90% occurring once and the leading ten covering around 4.8%. The input for sequencing was peripheral blood, taken 28 days after the second dose of the MenACWY control vaccine. These receptor sequences come from an adult who received the MenACWY meningococcal vaccine as a control.

The chain carries TRBV2 and TRBJ1-5, with D hard to call. The CDR3 has 13 residues. Germline V lookup: CDR1 SNHLY, CDR2 FYNNEI. V gave up 8 bases and J gave up 7 bases, with 15 bases separating them. The CDR3 loop reads CASAIDARQPQHF. CDR3 sequence (DNA): TGTGCCAGCGCCATTGATGCACGGCAGCCCCAGCATTTT.

This clone was recorded a few times. This chain uses TRBV9 with TRBJ1-3; D is possibly TRBD1 (5 bases). This CDR3 has 17 amino acids. Germline CDR1 SGDLS, CDR2 YYNGEE. V was clipped by 0 bases and J by 4 bases, with 17 bases between them. The CDR3 sequence is CASSVVPGGGEGNTIYF. Here the CDR3 DNA reads TGTGCCAGCAGCGTAGTCCCCGGGGGAGGGGAAGGAAACACCATATATTTT.

The V and J genes are TRBV7-9 and TRBJ1-1, with D perhaps TRBD1 (5 bases). Trimming stripped 0 bases from V and 12 bases from J, with 14 bases between. Germline V gene sequence: CDR1 SEHNR, CDR2 FQNEAQ (reference sequence). This CDR3 region has 13 residues. Here the CDR3 reads CASSLAGQRGSFF. The CDR3, as DNA: TGTGCCAGCAGCTTAGCGGGTCAGCGGGGGTCTTTCTTT.

The chain carries TRBV28 and TRBJ2-7, with 13 bases fitting TRBD2. J lost 5 bases, V lost 7 bases, and 14 bases had no gene match. From germline, CDR1 is MDHEN and CDR2 SYDVKM. CDR3 length equals 17 residues. The CDR3 sequence: CASIPPGLAGRRDEQYF. The CDR3 DNA is TGTGCCAGCATTCCCCCGGGACTAGCGGGGAGAAGGGACGAGCAGTACTTC.

V usage is TRBV5-1 and J usage is TRBJ2-2; no clear D. Germline values: CDR1 SGHRS, CDR2 YFSETQ. The CDR3 length is 14 residues. The ends were cut back, 4 bases at V and 3 bases at J, with 10 bases in the middle. The CDR3 sequence is CASSQAVDTGELFF. CDR3 DNA: TGCGCCAGCAGCCAGGCGGTAGACACCGGGGAGCTGTTTTTT.

A single count supports this clone. The V gene is TRBV6-4, the J gene TRBJ2-1; 8 positions agree with TRBD1. Germline CDR1 reads MRHNA; CDR2 reads SNTAGT. The CDR3 sequence is 20 residues long. J gave up 6 bases and V 4 bases, and 23 bases lay outside the gene matches. CDR3 coding DNA: TGTGCCAGCAGTGTTGCGTGGGGAAGAACAGGGGGAAAAACTAGCAATGAGCAGTTCTTC. Its translation is CASSVAWGRTGGKTSNEQFF.

The chain joins TRBV27 to TRBJ2-2; perhaps TRBD2 as D (6 bases). CDR3 length: 17 residues. The germline V gene has CDR1 MNHEY and CDR2 SMNVEV (reference sequence). Trimming shortened V by 3 bases and J by 1 base, and 15 bases separated the two germline ends. The CDR3 nucleotides are TGTGCCAGCAGTTTGACCCCCCCCGGGAGGAACACCGGGGAGCTGTTTTTT. Translated, it gives CASSLTPPGRNTGELFF.

The V call is TRBV6-2 or TRBV6-3, the J call TRBJ1-2; TRBD1 agrees at 7 bases. J was trimmed by 1 base and V by 6 bases; bases with no gene match: 29. CDR3 length equals 22 residues. Germline V gene lookup returns CDR1 MNHEY and CDR2 SVGEGT. The CDR3 nucleotides read TGTGCCAGCAGCCCACTACCCGCCGGCGGACAGGCAACCTCGAGGATTAACTATGGCTACACCTTC. Protein product: CASSPLPAGGQATSRINYGYTF.

The chain's CDR3 is CASSLKGSSSHLYGYTF. DNA for the CDR3: TGTGCCAGCAGTCTAAAGGGTTCGAGCTCGCACCTATATGGCTACACCTTC. This chain uses TRBV27 with TRBJ1-2; the D is unclear. V was clipped by 5 bases and J by 5 bases, with 24 bases between them. Germline V CDR1 and CDR2: MNHEY, SMNVEV (reference sequence). The CDR3 extends over 17 amino acids.

The J gene is TRBJ2-7, the V gene TRBV6-2 or TRBV6-3, with 9 bases that match TRBD1. V was clipped by 4 bases and J by 3 bases; unmatched bases: 4. This CDR3 has 14 residues. Germline V gene data show CDR1 as MNHEY and CDR2 as SVGEGT. In DNA, the CDR3 is TGTGCCAGCAGTTTGTGGACAGGGGACTACGAGCAGTACTTC. Its translation: CASSLWTGDYEQYF.

For this clone: The germline gene is not matched at one end of the junction; a read error may be the cause. CDR3 sequence reads: CASSQDWRGGQIF. The CDR3 coding sequence is TGCGCCAGCAGCCAAGATTGGCGGGGGGGCCAAATCTTC. The chain employs TRBV4-1 and TRBJ2-1, with TRBD2 matching over 9 bases. The CDR3 runs 13 residues. Germline V lookup: CDR1 MGHRA, CDR2 YSYEKL.

V is TRBV19 and J is TRBJ1-1; D unclear. The V and J ends lost 5 bases and 4 bases respectively, with 17 bases between them. From germline, CDR1 is LNHDA and CDR2 SQIVND (reference sequence). The CDR3 is made up of 15 amino acids. The CDR3 nucleotides are TGTGCCAGTAGTCCCTACCTGGACTTGAGCACTGAAGCTTTCTTT. Its translation: CASSPYLDLSTEAFF.

The chain has TRBV6-6 and TRBJ1-4, with D perhaps TRBD1 (5 bases). Per germline, CDR1 MNHNY and CDR2 SVGAGI (reference sequence). This CDR3 is 13 amino acids long. The V end was cut by 5 bases, the J end by 8 bases, with 12 bases between. For the CDR3, the DNA is TGTGCCAGCAGTGAGCAGGGCGGGGAAAAACTGTTTTTT. Protein: CASSEQGGEKLFF.

The chain recombines TRBV5-4 with TRBJ1-2; a possible D gene is TRBD1 (5 bases). This CDR3 has 16 residues. The V gene lost 4 bases and the J gene lost 4 bases, with 20 bases spanning the gap. From germline, CDR1 is SGHNT and CDR2 YYREEE (reference sequence). Here the CDR3 reads CASSPGTPLSRYGYTF. CDR3 coding DNA: TGTGCCAGCAGCCCCGGGACCCCCCTTTCCCGCTATGGCTACACCTTC. Together with reference TRBV5-4 and TRBJ1-2, the CDR3 gives the full variable domain: ETGVTQSPTHLIKTRGQQVTLRCSSQSGHNTVSWYQQALGQGPQFIFQYYREEENGRGNFPPRFSGLQFPNYSSELNVNALELDDSALYLCASSPGTPLSRYGYTFGSGTRLTVV.

V gene TRBV11-2 combines with J gene TRBJ1-3; D gene unclear. Deletions cut 5 bases from V and 0 bases from J, with 14 bases between. The length of the CDR3 is 16 residues. Germline CDR1 SGHAT, CDR2 FQNNGV. CDR3 sequence (DNA): TGTGCCAGCAGCCCAGAACCCGCCAGCTCTGGAAACACCATATATTTT. It encodes CASSPEPASSGNTIYF.

The V gene is TRBV30, the J gene TRBJ2-7; D call uncertain. Trimming pared 0 bases from V and 6 bases from J, leaving 9 bases between. Germline assignment: CDR1 GTSNPN and CDR2 SVGIG (reference sequence). The CDR3 is made up of 12 amino acids. The CDR3 DNA is TGTGCCTGGAGTGTATCGGAATTCGAGCAGTACTTC. This encodes CAWSVSEFEQYF. Filled out from reference TRBV30 and TRBJ2-7, the complete variable domain reads SQTIHQWPATLVQPVGSPLSLECTVEGTSNPNLYWYRQAAGRGLQLLFYSVGIGQISSEVPQNLSASRPQDRQFILSSKKLLLSDSGFYLCAWSVSEFEQYFGPGTRLTVT.

V usage is TRBV3-1 (or the pseudogene TRBV3-2) and J usage is TRBJ1-2; D is perhaps TRBD1 (5 bases). The CDR3 covers 12 residues. CDR1 and CDR2 from the germline V gene are LGHDT and YNNKEL (reference sequence). The ends were cut back, 8 bases at V and 4 bases at J, with 11 bases in the middle. CDR3 in DNA: TGTGCCAGCGGCACAGGCATCTATGGCTACACCTTC. As protein: CASGTGIYGYTF.

The chain has TRBV7-9 and TRBJ1-4, with 7 bases matching TRBD1. V lost 5 bases and J lost 8; bases outside the gene matches: 8. Germline assignment: CDR1 SEHNR and CDR2 FQNEAQ (reference sequence). The CDR3 covers 14 residues. Here the CDR3 DNA reads TGTGCCAGCAGCCCTAGACAGGGAGTGGAAAAACTGTTTTTT. Protein sequence: CASSPRQGVEKLFF.

This chain uses TRBV28 with TRBJ2-5, with 10 nucleotides matching TRBD2. The CDR3 extends over 15 amino acids. With 4 bases clipped from V and 5 bases from J, the junction kept 7 bases outside the gene matches. Per the germline V gene, CDR1 is MDHEN and CDR2 is SYDVKM. This chain's CDR3 is CASSWSGRGEETQYF. The DNA of the CDR3 is TGTGCCAGCAGTTGGAGCGGGAGGGGGGAGGAGACCCAGTACTTC.

The chain joins TRBV5-1 to TRBJ2-3; unclear D gene. Germline CDR1 SGHRS, CDR2 YFSETQ. V lost 3 bases and J 5 bases, leaving 16 bases between the germline ends. This CDR3 spans 15 amino acids. CDR3 nucleotides: TGCGCCAGCAGCTCTAACCCGACGGAAAGAGATACGCAGTATTTT. Translated, it gives CASSSNPTERDTQYF.

This clone appeared once. The rearrangement links TRBV19 to TRBJ1-2, with D possibly TRBD1 on 5 matching bases. The CDR3 is made up of 17 amino acids. Germline CDR1 and CDR2: LNHDA and SQIVND (reference sequence). V was shortened by 5 bases and J by 2 bases, with 21 bases between the two germline ends. CDR3: CASSPLGTLGGNYGYTF. CDR3 DNA: TGTGCCAGTAGTCCACTCGGGACGCTCGGAGGGAACTATGGCTACACCTTC.

The chain uses TRBV19 and TRBJ2-1, with 11 bases that match TRBD2. The CDR3 spans 14 residues. The trim removed 8 bases at V and 7 bases at J, leaving 7 bases unmatched. Germline assignment: CDR1 LNHDA and CDR2 SQIVND (reference sequence). The DNA for the CDR3 is TGTGCCAGTCTAGCGGGAGGTAAGGGAAATGAGCAGTTCTTC. Its translation: CASLAGGKGNEQFF.

The chain has TRBV15 and TRBJ1-1; D remains ambiguous. Trimming removed 1 base at V and 0 bases at J, with 12 bases between. Germline V gene sequence: CDR1 LNHNV, CDR2 YYDKDF (reference sequence). The CDR3 has 16 amino acids. The CDR3 region is CATSRVGRGMNTEAFF. CDR3 nucleotides: TGTGCCACCAGCAGAGTAGGAAGAGGTATGAACACTGAAGCTTTCTTT.

The chain combines TRBV5-1 with TRBJ2-7; TRBD2 aligns across 13 bases. CDR1 SGHRS and CDR2 YFSETQ come from the germline V gene. With V trimmed by 0 bases and J by 3 bases, 3 bases remained unmatched. The CDR3 loop spans 16 amino acids. DNA of the CDR3: TGCGCCAGCAGCTTGGGCGGACTAGCGGGAGTCTACGAGCAGTACTTC. Protein sequence: CASSLGGLAGVYEQYF.

V gene TRBV14 combines with J gene TRBJ2-1; D could derive from TRBD1 or TRBD2 (5 bases each). CDR1 and CDR2 (germline): SGHDN, FVKESK. The CDR3 runs 14 residues. V lost 4 bases and J lost 5, with 12 bases in between. CDR3 coding DNA: TGTGCCAGCAGCCGGTGGGGGACGGACAATGAGCAGTTCTTC. It encodes CASSRWGTDNEQFF.

The genes are TRBV6-5 and TRBJ1-1; the D is unclear. V lost 1 base and J 3 bases, leaving 9 bases between the germline ends. Germline V gene sequence: CDR1 MNHEY, CDR2 SVGAGI. The CDR3 has 14 amino acids. The CDR3 nucleotides read TGTGCCAGCAGTTACTTGGGCGGGGACACTGAAGCTTTCTTT. This sequence encodes CASSYLGGDTEAFF.

V usage is TRBV7-2 and J usage is TRBJ1-5; tentatively, D is TRBD1 (5 bases). Trimming took off 5 bases at V and 3 bases at J, with 11 bases between the two ends. Germline CDR1 reads SGHTA; CDR2 reads FQGNSA. This CDR3 contains 14 residues. The CDR3 spells CASSVRGDNQPQHF. The CDR3 DNA reads TGTGCCAGCAGCGTCAGAGGGGACAATCAGCCCCAGCATTTT.

CDR3: CASSVAPDPNTEAFF. The CDR3 coding sequence is TGTGCCAGCAGCGTAGCCCCGGACCCGAACACTGAAGCTTTCTTT. The V and J genes are TRBV9 and TRBJ1-1; D gene uncertain. Germline V gene lookup returns CDR1 SGDLS and CDR2 YYNGEE. The CDR3 totals 15 residues. Trimming removed 0 bases from V and 1 base from J, with 10 bases in between. Full variable domain (rest looked up from reference TRBV9 and TRBJ1-1): DSGVTQTPKHLITATGQRVTLRCSPRSGDLSVYWYQQSLDQGLQFLIQYYNGEERAKGNILERFSAQQFPDLHSELNLSSLELGDSALYFCASSVAPDPNTEAFFGQGTRLTVV.

The J gene is TRBJ1-1, the V gene TRBV28; no firm D call. The V end lost 5 bases, the J end lost 0 bases, and 10 bases lay between the germline ends. Germline V CDR1 and CDR2: MDHEN, SYDVKM. The CDR3 totals 14 residues. Written as DNA, the CDR3 is TGTGCCAGCAGTCCACCTGAGGTGAACACTGAAGCTTTCTTT. The encoded protein is CASSPPEVNTEAFF.

CDR3 sequence reads: CASSQYSAAKGTQYF. The CDR3, as DNA: TGCGCCAGCAGTCAATATTCGGCAGCCAAGGGGACCCAGTACTTC. This chain uses TRBV23-1 with TRBJ2-5; no clear D gene. TRBV23-1 is marked as an open reading frame, function uncertain. This CDR3 is 15 amino acids long. V lost 1 base and J 7 bases, leaving 16 bases between the germline ends.

CDR3 region: CASSTGQGAYEQYF. CDR3 nucleotide sequence: TGCGCCAGCAGCACCGGACAGGGGGCCTACGAGCAGTACTTC. This sequence joins TRBV5-1 and TRBJ2-7; 10 bases are a match to TRBD1. Germline V gene data show CDR1 as SGHRS and CDR2 as YFSETQ. After removal of 4 bases from V and 2 bases from J, the junction contained 3 bases not matched to a gene. This CDR3 region has 14 residues.

V gene TRBV27 combines with J gene TRBJ2-3; D remains ambiguous. V was pared by 5 bases and J by 2 bases, with 14 bases between. The length of the CDR3 is 15 residues. Looked up from germline, CDR1 is MNHEY and CDR2 is SMNVEV (reference sequence). The CDR3 bases are TGTGCCAGCAGTCCATACCAGCCTTTCACAGATACGCAGTATTTT. Protein sequence: CASSPYQPFTDTQYF.